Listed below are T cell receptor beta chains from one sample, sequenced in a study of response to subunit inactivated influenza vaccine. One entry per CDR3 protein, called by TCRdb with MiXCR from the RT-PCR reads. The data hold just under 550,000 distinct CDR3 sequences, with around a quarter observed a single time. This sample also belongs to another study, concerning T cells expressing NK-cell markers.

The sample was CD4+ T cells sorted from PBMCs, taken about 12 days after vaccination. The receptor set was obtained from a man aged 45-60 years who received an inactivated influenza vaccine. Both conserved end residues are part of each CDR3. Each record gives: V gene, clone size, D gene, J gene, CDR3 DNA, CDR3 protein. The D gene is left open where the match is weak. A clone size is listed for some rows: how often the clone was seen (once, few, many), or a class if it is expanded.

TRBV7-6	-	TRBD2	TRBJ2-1	TGTGCCAGCAGCTACCGATTAGCGGGGGCCCTTTACAATGAGCAGTTCTTC	CASSYRLAGALYNEQFF
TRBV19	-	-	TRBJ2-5	TGTGCCAGCCGAAAAAGGACAGGAGGGCAGGAGACCCAGTACTTC	CASRKRTGGQETQYF
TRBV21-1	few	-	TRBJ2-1	TGTGCCAGCAGCAAAATCGGACAGGGCCCCTACAATGAGCAGTTCTTC	CASSKIGQGPYNEQFF
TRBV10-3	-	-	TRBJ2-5	TGTGCCATCAGTGAGAACGGGGAGACCCAGTACTTC	CAISENGETQYF
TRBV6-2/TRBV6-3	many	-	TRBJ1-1	TGTGCCAGCAGTGCGGCTGGGGAGAAAGCTTTCTTT	CASSAAGEKAFF
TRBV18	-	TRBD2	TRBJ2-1	TGTGCCAGCTCCCCGTCTCTAGCGGCCAACAATGAGCAGTTCTTC	CASSPSLAANNEQFF
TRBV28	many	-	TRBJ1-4	TGTGCCAGCAGTTTAAACGGGCCCTCAACTAATGAAAAACTGTTTTTT	CASSLNGPSTNEKLFF
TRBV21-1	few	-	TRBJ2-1	TGTGCCAGCAGAAGCGGGACTAACGCCATGAATGAGCAGTTCTTC	CASRSGTNAMNEQFF
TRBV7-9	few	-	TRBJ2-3	TGTGCCAGCAGCTTATACGGGAGACACGGCACAGATACGCAGTATTTT	CASSLYGRHGTDTQYF
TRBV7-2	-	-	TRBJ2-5	TGTGCCAGCAGACACAAGGGCTCGGGGGAGACCCAGTACTTC	CASRHKGSGETQYF
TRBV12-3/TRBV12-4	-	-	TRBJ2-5	TGTGCCAGCAGTTTTTATTTCCAAGAGACCCAGTACTTC	CASSFYFQETQYF
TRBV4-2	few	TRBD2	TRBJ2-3	TGTGCCAGCAGCCAAGATTTTGCGGGAGCAACAGATACGCAGTATTTT	CASSQDFAGATDTQYF
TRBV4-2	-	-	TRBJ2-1	TGTGCCAGCAGCCAGGAACGGTCTAGCCGTCATGAGCAGTTCTTC	CASSQERSSRHEQFF
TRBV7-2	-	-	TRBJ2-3	TGTGCCAGCAGCCAACAGATGTGGGGCACAGATACGCAGTATTTT	CASSQQMWGTDTQYF
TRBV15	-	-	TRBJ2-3	TGTGCCACCAGCAGAGATTACACCACAGATACGCAGTATTTT	CATSRDYTTDTQYF
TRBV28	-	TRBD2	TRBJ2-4	TGTGCCAGCAGAATAGCGGGAGGCACCTCGGGAAAAGTTCAGTACTTC	CASRIAGGTSGKVQYF
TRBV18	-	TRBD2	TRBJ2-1	TGTGCCAGCTCACCACCCAGTGTCGGGAGGGCCAAGAACAATGAGCAGTTCTTC	CASSPPSVGRAKNNEQFF
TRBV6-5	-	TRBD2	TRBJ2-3	TGTGCCAGCAGTCCCCGGGTAGCGGGGGGCACAGATACGCAGTATTTT	CASSPRVAGGTDTQYF
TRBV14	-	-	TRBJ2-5	TGTGCCAGCAGCCCCCACCCAAGGAAAGAGACCCAGTACTTC	CASSPHPRKETQYF
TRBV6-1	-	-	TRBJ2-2	TGTGCCAGCAGCCCCCCCCCAGGGCCCTCGACCGGGGAGCTGTTTTTT	CASSPPPGPSTGELFF